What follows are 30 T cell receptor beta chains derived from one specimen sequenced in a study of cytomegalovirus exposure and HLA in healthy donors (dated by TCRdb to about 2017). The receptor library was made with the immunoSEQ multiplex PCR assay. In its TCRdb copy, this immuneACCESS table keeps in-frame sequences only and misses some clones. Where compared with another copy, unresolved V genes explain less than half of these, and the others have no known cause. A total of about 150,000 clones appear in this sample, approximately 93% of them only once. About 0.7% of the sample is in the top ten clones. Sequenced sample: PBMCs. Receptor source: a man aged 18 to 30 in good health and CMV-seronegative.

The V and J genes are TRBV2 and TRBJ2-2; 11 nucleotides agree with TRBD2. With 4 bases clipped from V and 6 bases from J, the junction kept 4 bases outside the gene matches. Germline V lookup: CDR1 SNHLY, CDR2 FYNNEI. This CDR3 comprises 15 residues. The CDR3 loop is CASSATGLAAGELFF. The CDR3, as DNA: TGTGCCAGCAGTGCGACGGGACTAGCGGCCGGGGAGCTGTTTTTT. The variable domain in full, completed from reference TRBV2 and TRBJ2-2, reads EPEVTQTPSHQVTQMGQEVILRCVPISNHLYFYWYRQILGQKVEFLVSFYNNEISEKSEIFDDQFSVERPDGSNFTLKIRSTKLEDSAMYFCASSATGLAAGELFFGEGSRLTVL.

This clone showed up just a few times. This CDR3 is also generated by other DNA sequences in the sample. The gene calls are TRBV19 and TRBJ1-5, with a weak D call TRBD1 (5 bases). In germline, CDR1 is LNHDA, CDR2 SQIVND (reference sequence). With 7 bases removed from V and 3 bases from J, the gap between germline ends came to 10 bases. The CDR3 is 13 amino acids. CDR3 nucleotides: TGTGCCAGTACCCAGGGCCTCAATCAGCCCCAGCATTTT. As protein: CASTQGLNQPQHF.

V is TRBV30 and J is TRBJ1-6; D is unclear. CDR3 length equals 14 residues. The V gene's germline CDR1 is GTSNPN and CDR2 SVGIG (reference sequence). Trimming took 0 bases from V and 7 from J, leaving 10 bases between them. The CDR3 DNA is TGTGCCTGGAGTGTGTCTAGGGAGAATTCACCCCTCCACTTT. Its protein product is CAWSVSRENSPLHF.

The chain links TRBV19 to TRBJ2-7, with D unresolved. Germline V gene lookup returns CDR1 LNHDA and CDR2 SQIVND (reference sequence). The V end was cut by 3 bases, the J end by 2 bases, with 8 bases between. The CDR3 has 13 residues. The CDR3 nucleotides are TGTGCCAGTAGTATGCAGGCCCCCTACGAGCAGTACTTC. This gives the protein CASSMQAPYEQYF. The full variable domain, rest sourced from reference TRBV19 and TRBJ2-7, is DGGITQSPKYLFRKEGQNVTLSCEQNLNHDAMYWYRQDPGQGLRLIYYSQIVNDFQKGDIAEGYSVSREKKESFPLTVTSAQKNPTAFYLCASSMQAPYEQYFGPGTRLTVT.

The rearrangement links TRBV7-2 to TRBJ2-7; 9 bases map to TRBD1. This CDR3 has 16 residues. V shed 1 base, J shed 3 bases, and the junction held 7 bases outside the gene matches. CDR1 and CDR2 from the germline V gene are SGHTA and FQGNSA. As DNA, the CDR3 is TGTGCCAGCAGCTTAGAACGATACAGGGGGCACTACGAGCAGTACGTC. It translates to CASSLERYRGHYEQYV.

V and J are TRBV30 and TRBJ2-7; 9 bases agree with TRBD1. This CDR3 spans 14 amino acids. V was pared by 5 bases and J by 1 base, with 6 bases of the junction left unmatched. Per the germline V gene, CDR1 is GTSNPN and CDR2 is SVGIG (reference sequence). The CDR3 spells CAWDGGQGSYEQYF. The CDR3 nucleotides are TGTGCCTGGGACGGGGGACAGGGATCCTACGAGCAGTACTTC. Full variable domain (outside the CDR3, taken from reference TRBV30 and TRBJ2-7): SQTIHQWPATLVQPVGSPLSLECTVEGTSNPNLYWYRQAAGRGLQLLFYSVGIGQISSEVPQNLSASRPQDRQFILSSKKLLLSDSGFYLCAWDGGQGSYEQYFGPGTRLTVT.

CDR3 residues: CASSLPAQGTQETQYF. For the CDR3, the DNA is TGTGCCAGCAGCTTACCGGCCCAGGGAACCCAAGAGACCCAGTACTTC. This chain joins TRBV7-9 and TRBJ2-5, with a possible D match to TRBD1 (5 bases). The CDR3 runs 16 residues. Deletions cut 2 bases from V and 1 base from J, with 14 bases between. Germline CDR1 is SEHNR and CDR2 is FQNEAQ (reference sequence).

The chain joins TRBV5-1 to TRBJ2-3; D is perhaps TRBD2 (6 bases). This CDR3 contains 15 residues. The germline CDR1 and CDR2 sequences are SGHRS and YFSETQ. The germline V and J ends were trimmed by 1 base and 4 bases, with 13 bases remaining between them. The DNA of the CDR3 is TGCGCCAGCAGCTTGCGGGGTACGGGAGCAGATACGCAGTATTTT. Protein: CASSLRGTGADTQYF. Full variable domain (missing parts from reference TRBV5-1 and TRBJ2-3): KAGVTQTPRYLIKTRGQQVTLSCSPISGHRSVSWYQQTPGQGLQFLFEYFSETQRNKGNFPGRFSGRQFSNSRSEMNVSTLELGDSALYLCASSLRGTGADTQYFGPGTRLTVL.

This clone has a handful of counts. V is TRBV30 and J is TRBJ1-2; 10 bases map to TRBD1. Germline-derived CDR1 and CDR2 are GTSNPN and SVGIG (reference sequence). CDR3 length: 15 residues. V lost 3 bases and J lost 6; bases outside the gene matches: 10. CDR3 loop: CAWSYAWDRGNGYTF. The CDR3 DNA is TGTGCCTGGAGCTACGCCTGGGACAGGGGAAATGGCTACACCTTC.

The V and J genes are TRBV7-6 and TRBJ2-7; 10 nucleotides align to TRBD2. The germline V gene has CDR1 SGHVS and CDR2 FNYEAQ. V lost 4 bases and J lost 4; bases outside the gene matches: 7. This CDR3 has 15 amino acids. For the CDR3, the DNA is TGTGCCAGCAGCTCCCAGCGGGGGGGCACGTACGAGCAGTACTTC. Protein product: CASSSQRGGTYEQYF. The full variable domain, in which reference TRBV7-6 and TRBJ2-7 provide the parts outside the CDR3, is GAGVSQSPRYKVTKRGQDVALRCDPISGHVSLYWYRQALGQGPEFLTYFNYEAQQDKSGLPNDRFSAERPEGSISTLTIQRTEQRDSAMYRCASSSQRGGTYEQYFGPGTRLTVT.

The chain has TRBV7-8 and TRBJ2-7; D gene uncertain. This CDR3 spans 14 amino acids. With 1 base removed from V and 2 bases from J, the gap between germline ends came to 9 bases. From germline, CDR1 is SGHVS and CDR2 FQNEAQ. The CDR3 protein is CASSLDHSTYEQYF. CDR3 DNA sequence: TGTGCCAGCAGCTTAGATCACAGCACCTACGAGCAGTACTTC.

The CDR3 DNA follows: TGTGCCAGCTCACCATCCTTCGTTTTTTACACCTTC. It specifies CASSPSFVFYTF. The J gene is TRBJ1-2, the V gene TRBV18; D unresolved. V lost 2 bases, J lost 11 bases, and 12 bases lay in between. CDR1 and CDR2 from the germline V gene are KGHSH and LQKENI. This CDR3 region has 12 residues. The complete variable domain, with remaining parts taken from reference TRBV18 and TRBJ1-2, reads NAGVMQNPRHLVRRRGQEARLRCSPMKGHSHVYWYRQLPEEGLKFMVYLQKENIIDESGMPKERFSAEFPKEGPSILRIQQVVRGDSAAYFCASSPSFVFYTFGSGTRLTVV.

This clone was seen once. CDR3 loop: CASSQVPRQQFF. DNA of the CDR3: TGTGCCAGCAGCCAAGTCCCTAGGCAGCAGTTCTTC. J is TRBJ2-1 and V is TRBV14; D unclear. CDR1 and CDR2 from the germline V gene are SGHDN and FVKESK. The CDR3 contains 12 residues. Trimming stripped 1 base from V and 11 bases from J, with 9 bases between.

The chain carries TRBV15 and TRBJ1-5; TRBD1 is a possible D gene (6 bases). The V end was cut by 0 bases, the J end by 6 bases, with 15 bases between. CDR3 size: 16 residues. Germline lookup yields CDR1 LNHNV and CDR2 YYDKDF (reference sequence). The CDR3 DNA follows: TGTGCCACCAGCAGAGATCCGCGGGGGCTTGGTCAGCCCCAGCATTTT. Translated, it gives CATSRDPRGLGQPQHF.

The CDR3 loop reads CAISERPAGGQFF. DNA of the CDR3: TGTGCCATCAGTGAACGTCCGGCAGGGGGGCAGTTCTTC. The chain carries TRBV10-3 and TRBJ2-1; 7 bases agree with TRBD1. V lost 3 bases and J lost 12; bases outside the gene matches: 8. Germline loops: CDR1 ENHRY, CDR2 SYGVKD. The CDR3 spans 13 residues.

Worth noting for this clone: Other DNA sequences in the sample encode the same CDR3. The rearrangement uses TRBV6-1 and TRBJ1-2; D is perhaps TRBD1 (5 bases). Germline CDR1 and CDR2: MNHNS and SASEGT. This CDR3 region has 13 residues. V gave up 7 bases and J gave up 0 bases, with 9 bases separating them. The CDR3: CASTRDSNYGYTF. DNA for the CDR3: TGTGCCAGCACCCGGGACTCTAACTATGGCTACACCTTC.

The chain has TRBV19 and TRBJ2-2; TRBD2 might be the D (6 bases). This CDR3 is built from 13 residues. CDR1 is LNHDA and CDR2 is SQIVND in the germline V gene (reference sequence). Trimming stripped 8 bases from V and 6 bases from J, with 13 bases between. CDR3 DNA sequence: TGTGCCAGTGCCACGTGGGGGGCCGGGGAGCTGTTTTTT. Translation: CASATWGAGELFF.

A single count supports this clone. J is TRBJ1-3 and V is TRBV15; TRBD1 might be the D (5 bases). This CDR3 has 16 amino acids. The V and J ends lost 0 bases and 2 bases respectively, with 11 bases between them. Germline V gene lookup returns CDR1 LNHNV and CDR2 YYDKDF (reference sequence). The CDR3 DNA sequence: TGTGCCACCAGCAGAGACAGCGGGACGGCTGGAAACACCATATATTTT. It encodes CATSRDSGTAGNTIYF. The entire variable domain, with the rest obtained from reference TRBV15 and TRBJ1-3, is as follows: DAMVIQNPRYQVTQFGKPVTLSCSQTLNHNVMYWYQQKSSQAPKLLFHYYDKDFNNEADTPDNFQSRRPNTSFCFLDIRSPGLGDTAMYLCATSRDSGTAGNTIYFGEGSWLTVV.

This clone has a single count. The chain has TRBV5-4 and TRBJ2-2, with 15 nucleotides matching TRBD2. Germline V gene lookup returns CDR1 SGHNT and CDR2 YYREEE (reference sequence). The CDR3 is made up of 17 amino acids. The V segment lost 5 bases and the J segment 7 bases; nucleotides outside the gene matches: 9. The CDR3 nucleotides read TGTGCCAGCAGAAAGGGACTAGCGGGGGGTGCGGACGGGGAGCTGTTTTTT. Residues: CASRKGLAGGADGELFF.

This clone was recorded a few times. The CDR3 coding sequence is TGTGCCAGCAGTACCGGGACAAGCAATCAGCCCCAGCATTTT. It is translated as CASSTGTSNQPQHF. V is TRBV27 and J is TRBJ1-5; D possibly corresponds to TRBD1 (6 bases). CDR1 and CDR2 from the germline V gene are MNHEY and SMNVEV (reference sequence). The CDR3 spans 14 residues. V lost 5 bases and J lost 1, with 9 bases in between.

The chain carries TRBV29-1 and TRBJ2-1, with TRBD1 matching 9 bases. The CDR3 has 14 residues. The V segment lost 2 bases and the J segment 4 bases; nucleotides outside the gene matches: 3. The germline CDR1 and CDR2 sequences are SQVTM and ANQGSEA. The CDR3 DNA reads TGCAGCGTTGAAACAGGGGGCCTTTACAATGAGCAGTTCTTC. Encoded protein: CSVETGGLYNEQFF.

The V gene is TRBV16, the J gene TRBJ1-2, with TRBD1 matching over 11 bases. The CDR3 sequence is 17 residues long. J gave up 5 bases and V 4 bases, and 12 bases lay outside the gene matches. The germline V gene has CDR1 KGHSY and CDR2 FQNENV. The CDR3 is CASSPGQGAPMEYGYTF. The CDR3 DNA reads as TGTGCCAGCAGCCCTGGACAGGGGGCGCCCATGGAGTATGGCTACACCTTC.

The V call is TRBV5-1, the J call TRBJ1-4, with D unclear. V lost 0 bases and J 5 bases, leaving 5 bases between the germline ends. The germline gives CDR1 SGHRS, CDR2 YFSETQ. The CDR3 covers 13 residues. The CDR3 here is CASSLAQNEKLFF. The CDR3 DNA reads TGCGCCAGCAGCTTGGCGCAGAATGAAAAACTGTTTTTT. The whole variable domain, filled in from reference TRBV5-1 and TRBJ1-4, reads KAGVTQTPRYLIKTRGQQVTLSCSPISGHRSVSWYQQTPGQGLQFLFEYFSETQRNKGNFPGRFSGRQFSNSRSEMNVSTLELGDSALYLCASSLAQNEKLFFGSGTQLSVL.

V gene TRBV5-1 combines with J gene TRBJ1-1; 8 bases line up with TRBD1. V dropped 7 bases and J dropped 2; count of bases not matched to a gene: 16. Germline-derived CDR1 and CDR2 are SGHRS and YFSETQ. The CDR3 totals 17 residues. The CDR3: CASAPTGALSHNTEAFF. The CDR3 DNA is TGCGCCAGCGCTCCGACAGGGGCCCTAAGTCATAACACTGAAGCTTTCTTT.

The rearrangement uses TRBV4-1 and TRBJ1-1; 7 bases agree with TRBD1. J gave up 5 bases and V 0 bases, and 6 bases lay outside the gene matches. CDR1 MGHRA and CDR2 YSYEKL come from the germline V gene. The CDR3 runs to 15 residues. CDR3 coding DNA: TGCGCCAGCAGCCAAGATACAGGGGCGGGTACTGAAGCTTTCTTT. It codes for CASSQDTGAGTEAFF.

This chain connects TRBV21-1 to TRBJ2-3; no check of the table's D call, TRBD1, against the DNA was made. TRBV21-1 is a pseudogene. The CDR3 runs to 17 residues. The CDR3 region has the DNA TGTGCCAGCAGCATCGGACAGGAGGATAAGAGCACAGATACGCAGTATTTT. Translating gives CASSIGQEDKSTDTQYF.

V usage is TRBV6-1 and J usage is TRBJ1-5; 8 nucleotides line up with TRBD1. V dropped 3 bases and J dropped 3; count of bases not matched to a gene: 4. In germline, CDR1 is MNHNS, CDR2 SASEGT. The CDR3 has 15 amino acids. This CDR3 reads CASSDWQGANQPQHF. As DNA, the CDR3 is TGTGCCAGCAGTGATTGGCAGGGGGCCAATCAGCCCCAGCATTTT.

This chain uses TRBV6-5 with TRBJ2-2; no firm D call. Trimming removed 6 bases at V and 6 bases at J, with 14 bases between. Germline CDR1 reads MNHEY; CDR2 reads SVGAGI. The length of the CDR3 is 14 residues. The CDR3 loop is CASRMPASPGELFF. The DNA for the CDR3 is TGTGCCAGCAGGATGCCAGCGTCCCCCGGGGAGCTGTTTTTT.

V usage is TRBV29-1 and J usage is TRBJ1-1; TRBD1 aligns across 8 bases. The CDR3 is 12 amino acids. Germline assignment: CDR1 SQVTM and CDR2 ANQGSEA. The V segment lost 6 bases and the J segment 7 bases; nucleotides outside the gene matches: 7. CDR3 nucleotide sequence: TGCAGCGTGACTTTCAGGGGGCTTGAAGCTTTCTTT. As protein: CSVTFRGLEAFF.

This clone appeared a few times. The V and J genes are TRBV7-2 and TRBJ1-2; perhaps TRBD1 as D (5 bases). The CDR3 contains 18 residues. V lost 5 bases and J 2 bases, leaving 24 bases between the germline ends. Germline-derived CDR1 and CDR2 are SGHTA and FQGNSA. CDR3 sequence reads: CASSPASYRSTTNYGYTF. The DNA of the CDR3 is TGTGCCAGCAGCCCCGCCTCTTACAGGAGCACTACCAACTATGGCTACACCTTC.